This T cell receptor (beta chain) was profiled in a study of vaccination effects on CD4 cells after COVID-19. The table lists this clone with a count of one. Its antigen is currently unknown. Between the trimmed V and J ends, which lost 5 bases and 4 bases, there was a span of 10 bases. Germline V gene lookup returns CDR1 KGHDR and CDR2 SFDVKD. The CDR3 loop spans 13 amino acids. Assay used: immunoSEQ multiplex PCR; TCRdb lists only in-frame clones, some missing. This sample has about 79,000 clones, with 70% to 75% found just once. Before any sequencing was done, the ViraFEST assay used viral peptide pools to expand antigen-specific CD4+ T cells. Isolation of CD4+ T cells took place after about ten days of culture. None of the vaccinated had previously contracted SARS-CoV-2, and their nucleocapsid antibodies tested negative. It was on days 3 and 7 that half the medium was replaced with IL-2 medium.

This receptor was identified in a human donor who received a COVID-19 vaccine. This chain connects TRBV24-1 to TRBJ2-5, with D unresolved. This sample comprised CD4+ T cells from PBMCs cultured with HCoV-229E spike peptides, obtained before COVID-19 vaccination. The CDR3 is CATSVGLPETQYF. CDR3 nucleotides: TGTGCCACCAGTGTAGGGCTCCCAGAGACCCAGTACTTC.